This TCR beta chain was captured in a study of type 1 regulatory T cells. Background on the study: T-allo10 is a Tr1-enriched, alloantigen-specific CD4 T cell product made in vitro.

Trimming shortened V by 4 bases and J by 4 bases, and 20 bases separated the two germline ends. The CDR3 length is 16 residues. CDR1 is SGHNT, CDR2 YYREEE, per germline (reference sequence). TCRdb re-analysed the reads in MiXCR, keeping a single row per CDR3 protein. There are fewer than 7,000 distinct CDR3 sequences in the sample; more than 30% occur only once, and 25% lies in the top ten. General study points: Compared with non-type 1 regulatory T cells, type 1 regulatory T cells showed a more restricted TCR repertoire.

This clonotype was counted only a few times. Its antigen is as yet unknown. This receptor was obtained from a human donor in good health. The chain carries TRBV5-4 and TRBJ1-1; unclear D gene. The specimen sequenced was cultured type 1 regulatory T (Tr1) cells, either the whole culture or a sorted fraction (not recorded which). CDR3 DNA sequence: TGTGCCAGCAGCGCCGACCTAACAGTGTTTGTCACTGAAGCTTTCTTT. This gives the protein CASSADLTVFVTEAFF.